In its sample, the clone carrying this T cell receptor beta chain was seen many times. Its target is not known. Investigators prepared the TCR beta libraries by applying iRepertoire HTBI primers and Arm-PCR of CDR3 regions. In TCRdb, the multiplex PCR reads were re-called with MiXCR into one record per CDR3 protein. The table records 400,000 to 450,000 distinct CDR3 sequences, just under 15% of them present only once. Time point in this sample: newly diagnosed GD, antithyroid drugs for less than 3 months. RNA isolated from PBMCs was used to make the TCR library. This record belongs to a study of regulatory T cells in long-lasting Graves disease. Deletions cut 0 bases from V and 3 bases from J, with 9 bases between. Germline loops: CDR1 SGHRS, CDR2 YFSETQ. The CDR3 spans 14 residues. General observations from the study: TRBV28, TRBJ1-2 and TRBJ2-5 were segments that persistent disease favored. Among persistent patients, a larger number of public clonotypes were shared (about 3,000) than among newly diagnosed patients (roughly 910).

In addition, the sample was reused for a study of T cells in Graves' hyperthyroidism and ophthalmopathy.

The rearrangement links TRBV5-1 to TRBJ1-1; TRBD1 is a possible D gene (6 bases). This clonotype originated in a woman in her 30s with Graves disease. Sequenced here: peripheral blood mononuclear cells (PBMCs), sampled at new diagnosis, from a patient treated with antithyroid drugs. CDR3 in DNA: TGCGCCAGCAGCTTGGCGGGGGCGGACACTGAAGCTTTCTTT. Translated, it gives CASSLAGADTEAFF.